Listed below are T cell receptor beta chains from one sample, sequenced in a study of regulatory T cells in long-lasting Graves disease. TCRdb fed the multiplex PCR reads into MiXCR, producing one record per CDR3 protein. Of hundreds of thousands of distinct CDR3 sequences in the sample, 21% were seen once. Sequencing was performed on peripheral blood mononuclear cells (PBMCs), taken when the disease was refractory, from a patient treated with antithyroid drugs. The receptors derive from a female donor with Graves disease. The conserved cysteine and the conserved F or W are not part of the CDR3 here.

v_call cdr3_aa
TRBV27 ASSSWDSPEQY
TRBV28 ASSPKVPLRGYT
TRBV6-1 ATSPPGGQQY
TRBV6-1 ASSATGYYEQF
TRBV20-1 SARPRRTMSYEQY
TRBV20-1 SASLGLAGIYEQY
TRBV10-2 ASSEGDFSS
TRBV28 ASSLEGTQETQY
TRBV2 ASSANIYNEQF
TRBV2 ASSPDTTDTQY
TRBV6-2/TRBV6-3 ASSSTLFGELF
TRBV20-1 SVQQGNQPQH
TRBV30 AWTVGRSNTGELF
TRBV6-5 ASSYGRLAGDYEQY
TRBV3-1 ASSQAGGPLH
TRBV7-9 ASSPKINEQF
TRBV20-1 SASGTDSYEQY
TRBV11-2 ASSAGQGFTGELF
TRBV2 ASSPGLSPNEQY
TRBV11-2 ASNMGHRDTGELF
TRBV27 ASSLYGGGSEKLF
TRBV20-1 SARDRGWGVAGAGELF
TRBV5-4 ASSWSRQGGTEAF
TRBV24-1 ATNESGGTEAF
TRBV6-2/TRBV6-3 ASSRTGLNTEAF
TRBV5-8 ASSFGPSDRVGGYT
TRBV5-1 ASSLMGSERQETQY
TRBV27 ASSSNRDEKLF
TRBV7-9 ASSLASTTFNYGYT
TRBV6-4 ASSSGSYNEQF
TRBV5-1 ASSLAPGEYGYT
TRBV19 ASNGLPTGELF
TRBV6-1 ASSVESEGTGIYEQY
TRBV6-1 ASRKYSNQPQH
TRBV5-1 ASSLAQGAGGYT
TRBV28 ASSLGGVAGYEQY
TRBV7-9 ASSQTSGRETQY